This record looks at one TCR beta chain sequence and its context. The antigen remains unidentified. This sample is drawn from a study of cytomegalovirus exposure and HLA in healthy donors. Germline V gives CDR1 SGHNT, CDR2 YENEEA. The V gene lost 0 bases and the J gene lost 2 bases, with 9 bases spanning the gap. The CDR3 loop spans 15 amino acids. The study's findings and limits: Cytomegalovirus-associated TCR beta chains were listed, numbering under 200. The classifier, whose performance was assessed in both the original and validation cohorts, reportedly diagnosed cytomegalovirus status with high specificity and sensitivity. A few chains linked to CMV were shown in vitro to be specific for CMV antigens.

Method: immunoSEQ multiplex PCR; TCRdb's copy keeps in-frame clones and lacks some. The table shows fewer than 200,000 clones, with 86% occurring only once. The V call is TRBV11-3, the J call TRBJ2-3; D is perhaps TRBD1 (6 bases). The clonotype comes from a woman in her 30s in good health and CMV-seronegative. Material: PBMCs. The CDR3 DNA follows: TGTGCCAGCAGCTTAGACAGGGGCCCCACAGATACGCAGTATTTT. This sequence encodes CASSLDRGPTDTQYF. The full variable domain, completed using reference TRBV11-3 and TRBJ2-3, is EAGVVQSPRYKIIEKKQPVAFWCNPISGHNTLYWYLQNLGQGPELLIRYENEEAVDDSQLPKDRFSAERLKGVDSTLKIQPAELGDSAVYLCASSLDRGPTDTQYFGPGTRLTVL.